In its sample, the clone carrying this TCR beta chain was seen many times. The source of the sample is a study of T-cell reconstitution after alpha-beta-depleted transplantation in children. The length of the CDR3 is 18 residues. The germline gives CDR1 SGHAT, CDR2 FQNNGV. V was pared by 0 bases and J by 3 bases, with 15 bases between. Unique molecular identifiers were incorporated when the TCRbeta library was constructed. TCRdb passed the PCR reads through MiXCR, listing each CDR3 protein once. The sample shows some 72,000 distinct CDR3 sequences, around 7.9% of them seen only once. The clonotype originates from a human donor who donated a stem cell graft to a child with acute lymphoblastic leukemia. Source: PBMCs from the stem cell graft donor, taken from the stem cell graft. The chain is built from TRBV11-2 and TRBJ1-6; D is perhaps TRBD1 (5 bases). The DNA of the CDR3 is TGTGCCAGCAGCTTAGACGGCCTAAGGGACTACTATAATTCACCCCTCCACTTT. This codes for CASSLDGLRDYYNSPLHF.